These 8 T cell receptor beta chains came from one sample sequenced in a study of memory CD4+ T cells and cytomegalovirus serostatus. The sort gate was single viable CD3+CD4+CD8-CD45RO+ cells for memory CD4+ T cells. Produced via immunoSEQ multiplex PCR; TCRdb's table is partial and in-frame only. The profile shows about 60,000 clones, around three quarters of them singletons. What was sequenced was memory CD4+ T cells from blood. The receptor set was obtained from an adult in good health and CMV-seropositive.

For the CDR3, the DNA is TGTGCCTGGAGTAGCCCGTTCCAAGAGACCCAGTACTTC. Protein sequence: CAWSSPFQETQYF. The chain couples TRBV30 to TRBJ2-5; D call uncertain. Trimming removed 2 bases from V and 1 base from J, with 8 bases in between. Germline V lookup: CDR1 GTSNPN, CDR2 SVGIG (reference sequence). There are 13 residues in the CDR3. Looking up the rest from reference TRBV30 and TRBJ2-5 gives the full variable domain: SQTIHQWPATLVQPVGSPLSLECTVEGTSNPNLYWYRQAAGRGLQLLFYSVGIGQISSEVPQNLSASRPQDRQFILSSKKLLLSDSGFYLCAWSSPFQETQYFGPGTRLLVL.

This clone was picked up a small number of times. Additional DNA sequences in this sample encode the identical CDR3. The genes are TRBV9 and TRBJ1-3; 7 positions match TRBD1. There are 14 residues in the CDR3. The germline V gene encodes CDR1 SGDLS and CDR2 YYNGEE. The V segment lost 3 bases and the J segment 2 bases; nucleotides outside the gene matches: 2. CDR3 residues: CASSAGTAGNTIYF. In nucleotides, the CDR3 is TGTGCCAGCAGCGCCGGGACAGCTGGAAACACCATATATTTT.

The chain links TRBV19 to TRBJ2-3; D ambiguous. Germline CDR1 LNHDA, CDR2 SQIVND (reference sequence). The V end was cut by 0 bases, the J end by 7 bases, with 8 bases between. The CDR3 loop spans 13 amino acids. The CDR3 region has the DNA TGTGCCAGTAGTATAGAGCTTCGGAATACGCAGTATTTT. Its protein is CASSIELRNTQYF.

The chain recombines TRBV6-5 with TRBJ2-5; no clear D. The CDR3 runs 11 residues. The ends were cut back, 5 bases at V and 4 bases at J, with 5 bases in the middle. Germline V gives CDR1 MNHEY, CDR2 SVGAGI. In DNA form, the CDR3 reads TGTGCCAGCAGTCCTCGAGAGACCCAGTACTTC. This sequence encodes CASSPRETQYF.

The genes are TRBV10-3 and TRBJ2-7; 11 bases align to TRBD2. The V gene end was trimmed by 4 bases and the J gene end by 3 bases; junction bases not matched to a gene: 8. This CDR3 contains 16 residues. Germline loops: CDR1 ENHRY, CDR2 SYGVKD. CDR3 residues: CAISGTSGSTLYEQYF. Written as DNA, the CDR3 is TGTGCCATCAGTGGAACTAGCGGGAGCACTCTCTACGAGCAGTACTTC.

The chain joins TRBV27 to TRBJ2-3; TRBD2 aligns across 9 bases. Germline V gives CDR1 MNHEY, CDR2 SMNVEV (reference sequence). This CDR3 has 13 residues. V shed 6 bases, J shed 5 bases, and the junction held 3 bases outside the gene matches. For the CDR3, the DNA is TGTGCCAGCAGATCGACTAGCGGAGATACGCAGTATTTT. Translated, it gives CASRSTSGDTQYF.

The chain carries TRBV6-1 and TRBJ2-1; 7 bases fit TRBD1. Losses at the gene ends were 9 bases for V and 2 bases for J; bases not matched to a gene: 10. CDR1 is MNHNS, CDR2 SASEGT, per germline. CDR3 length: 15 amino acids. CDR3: CASELEGAPYNEQFF. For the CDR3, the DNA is TGTGCCAGTGAGCTAGAGGGGGCCCCCTACAATGAGCAGTTCTTC.

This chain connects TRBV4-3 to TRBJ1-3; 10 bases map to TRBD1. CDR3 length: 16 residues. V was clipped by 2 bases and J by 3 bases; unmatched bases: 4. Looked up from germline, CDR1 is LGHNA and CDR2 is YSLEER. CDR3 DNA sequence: TGCGCCAGCAGCCAACGGACAGGGGGGCGTGGAAACACCATATATTTT. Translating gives CASSQRTGGRGNTIYF.